The T cell receptor beta chain described here comes from a study of T-cell reconstitution after alpha-beta-depleted transplantation in children. Regarding the study as a whole: The origin of high day-60 TCRbeta diversity in some patients lay in surviving recipient T cells and thymic progenitors. Several hundred expanded graft clones reportedly were the source of alpha-beta T cells about two months after transplant. T-cell numbers and diversity one year post-transplant derived largely from freshly generated T cells.

This clonotype has ten or more counts. The antigen is not known. V was pared by 3 bases and J by 2 bases, with 3 bases of the junction left unmatched. This CDR3 region has 15 residues. Molecular barcoding with unique molecular identifiers was used for the TCRbeta library. TCRdb called the PCR reads again in MiXCR, with one record for every CDR3 protein. Here the sample spans about 150,000 distinct CDR3 sequences, approximately 10% being singletons. The chain couples TRBV6-7 to TRBJ2-1; 8 nucleotides line up with TRBD1. TRBV6-7 is placed among ORFs of uncertain function. The sequence came from a boy younger than 10 with acute myeloid leukemia, due to receive a stem cell transplant. The source material was PBMCs, sampled before TCRalphabeta/CD19-depleted stem cell transplant. The CDR3: CASSYKGQAYNEQFF. The CDR3 DNA sequence: TGTGCCAGCAGTTATAAGGGACAGGCCTACAATGAGCAGTTCTTC.